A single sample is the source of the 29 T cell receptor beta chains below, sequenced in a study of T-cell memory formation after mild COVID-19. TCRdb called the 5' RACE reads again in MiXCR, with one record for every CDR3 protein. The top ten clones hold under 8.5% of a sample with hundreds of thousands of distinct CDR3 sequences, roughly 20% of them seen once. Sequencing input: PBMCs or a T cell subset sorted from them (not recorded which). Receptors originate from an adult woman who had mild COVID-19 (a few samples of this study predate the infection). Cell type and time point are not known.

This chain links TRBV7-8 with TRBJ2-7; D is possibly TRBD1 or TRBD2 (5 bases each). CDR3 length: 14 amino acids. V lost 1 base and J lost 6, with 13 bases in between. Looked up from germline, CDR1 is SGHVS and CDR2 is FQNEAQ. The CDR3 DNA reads TGTGCCAGCAGCTTAGTATCGGGGCCAGGCGAGCAGTACTTC. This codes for CASSLVSGPGEQYF.

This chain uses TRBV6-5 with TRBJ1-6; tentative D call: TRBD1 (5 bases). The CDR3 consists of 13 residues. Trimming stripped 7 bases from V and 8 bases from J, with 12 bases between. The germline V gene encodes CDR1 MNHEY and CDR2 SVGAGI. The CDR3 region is CASTPGGDSPLHF. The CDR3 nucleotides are TGTGCCAGCACCCCTGGGGGGGATTCACCCCTCCACTTT.

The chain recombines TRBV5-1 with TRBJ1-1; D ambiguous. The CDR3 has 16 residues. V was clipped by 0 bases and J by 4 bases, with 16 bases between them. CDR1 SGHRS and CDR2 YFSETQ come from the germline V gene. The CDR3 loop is CASSLEGSGHGTEAFF. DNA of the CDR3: TGCGCCAGCAGCTTGGAAGGGTCCGGGCACGGCACTGAAGCTTTCTTT.

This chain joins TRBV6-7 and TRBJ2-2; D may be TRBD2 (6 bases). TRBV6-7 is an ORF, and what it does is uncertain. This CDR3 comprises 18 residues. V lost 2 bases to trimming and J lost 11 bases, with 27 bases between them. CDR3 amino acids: CASSYPTHGGGIKVELFF. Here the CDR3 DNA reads TGTGCCAGCAGTTACCCCACCCATGGTGGGGGGATCAAGGTCGAGCTGTTTTTT.

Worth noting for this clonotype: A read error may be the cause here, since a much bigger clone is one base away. The CDR3 sequence: CASSATGANEKLFF. CDR3 DNA: TGTGCCAGCAGCGCGACAGGGGCTAATGAAAAACTGTTTTTT. The gene calls are TRBV7-9 and TRBJ1-4, with TRBD1 matching 8 bases. Germline loops: CDR1 SEHNR, CDR2 FQNEAQ (reference sequence). This CDR3 has 14 residues. Unmatched junction bases numbered 2, after V lost 5 bases and J lost 3 bases.

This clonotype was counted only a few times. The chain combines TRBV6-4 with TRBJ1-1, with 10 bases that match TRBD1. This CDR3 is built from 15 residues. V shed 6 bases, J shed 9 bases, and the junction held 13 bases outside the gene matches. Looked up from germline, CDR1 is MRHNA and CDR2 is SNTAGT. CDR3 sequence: CASREGPGQGPQAFF. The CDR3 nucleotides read TGTGCCAGCAGGGAGGGACCGGGACAGGGGCCTCAAGCTTTCTTT.

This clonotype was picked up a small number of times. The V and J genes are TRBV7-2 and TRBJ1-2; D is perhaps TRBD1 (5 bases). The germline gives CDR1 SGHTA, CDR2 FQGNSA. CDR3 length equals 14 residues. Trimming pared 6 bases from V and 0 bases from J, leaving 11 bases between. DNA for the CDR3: TGTGCCAGCAGGACGGACACTTCTAACTATGGCTACACCTTC. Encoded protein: CASRTDTSNYGYTF.

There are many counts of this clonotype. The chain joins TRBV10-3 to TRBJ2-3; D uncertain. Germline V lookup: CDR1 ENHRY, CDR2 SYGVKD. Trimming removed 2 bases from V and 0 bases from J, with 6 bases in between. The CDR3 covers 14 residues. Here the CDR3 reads CAISEPASTDTQYF. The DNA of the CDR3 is TGTGCCATCAGTGAGCCAGCTAGCACAGATACGCAGTATTTT.

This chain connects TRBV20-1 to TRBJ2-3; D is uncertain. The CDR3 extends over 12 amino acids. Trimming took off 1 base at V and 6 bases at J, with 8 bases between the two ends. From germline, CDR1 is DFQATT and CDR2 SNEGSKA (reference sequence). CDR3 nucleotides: TGCAGTGCTAGAGGGGTTTCGGATACGCAGTATTTT. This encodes CSARGVSDTQYF.

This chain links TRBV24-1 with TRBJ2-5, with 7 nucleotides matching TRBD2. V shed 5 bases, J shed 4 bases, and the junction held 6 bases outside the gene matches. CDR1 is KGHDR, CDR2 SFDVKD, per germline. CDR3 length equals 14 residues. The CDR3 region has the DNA TGTGCCACCAGTGGTAGAGGGAGGGGAGAGACCCAGTACTTC. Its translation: CATSGRGRGETQYF.

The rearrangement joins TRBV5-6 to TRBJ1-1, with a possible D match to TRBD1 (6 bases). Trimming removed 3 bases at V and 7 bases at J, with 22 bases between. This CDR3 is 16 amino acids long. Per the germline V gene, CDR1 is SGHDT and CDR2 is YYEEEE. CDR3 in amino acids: CASSSTYSGVLFEAFF. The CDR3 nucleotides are TGTGCCAGCAGCTCCACGTACTCAGGGGTCCTCTTTGAAGCTTTCTTT.

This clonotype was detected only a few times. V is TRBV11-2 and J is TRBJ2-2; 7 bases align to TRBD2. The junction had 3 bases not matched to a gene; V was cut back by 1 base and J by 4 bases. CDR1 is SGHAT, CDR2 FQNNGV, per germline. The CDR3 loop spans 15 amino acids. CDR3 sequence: CASSLVGTTTGELFF. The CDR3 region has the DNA TGTGCCAGCAGCTTAGTAGGGACTACCACCGGGGAGCTGTTTTTT.

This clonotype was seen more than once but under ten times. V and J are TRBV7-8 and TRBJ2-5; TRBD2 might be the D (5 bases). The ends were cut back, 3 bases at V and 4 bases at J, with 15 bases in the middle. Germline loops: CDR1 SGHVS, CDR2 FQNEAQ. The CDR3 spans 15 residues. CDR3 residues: CASSFHQRVIETQYF. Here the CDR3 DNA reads TGTGCCAGCAGCTTTCACCAGAGGGTAATAGAGACCCAGTACTTC.

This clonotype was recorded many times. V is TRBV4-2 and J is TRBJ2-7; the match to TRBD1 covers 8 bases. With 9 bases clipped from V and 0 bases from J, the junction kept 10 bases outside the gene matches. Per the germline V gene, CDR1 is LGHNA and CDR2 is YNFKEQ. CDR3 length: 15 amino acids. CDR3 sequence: CARGPGGAGSYEQYF. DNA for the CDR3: TGTGCCAGGGGTCCAGGGGGCGCAGGCTCCTACGAGCAGTACTTC.

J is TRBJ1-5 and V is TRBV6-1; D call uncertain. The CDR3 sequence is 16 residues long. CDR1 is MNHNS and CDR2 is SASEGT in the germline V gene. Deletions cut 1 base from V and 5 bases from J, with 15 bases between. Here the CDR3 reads CASSEGVGTAHQPQHF. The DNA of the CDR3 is TGTGCCAGCAGTGAAGGAGTCGGAACAGCTCATCAGCCCCAGCATTTT.

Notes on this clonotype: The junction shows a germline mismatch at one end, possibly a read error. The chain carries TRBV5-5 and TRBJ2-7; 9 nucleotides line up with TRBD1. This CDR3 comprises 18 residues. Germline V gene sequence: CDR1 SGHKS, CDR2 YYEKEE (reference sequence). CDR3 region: CASSLGQGGSVVGRAWVF. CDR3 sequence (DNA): TGTGCCAGCAGCTTGGGACAGGGGGGCTCTGTCGTCGGCCGGGCCTGGGTCTTC. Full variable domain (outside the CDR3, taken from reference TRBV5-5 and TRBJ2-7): DAGVTQSPTHLIKTRGQQVTLRCSPISGHKSVSWYQQVLGQGPQFIFQYYEKEERGRGNFPDRFSARQFPNYSSELNVNALLLGDSALYLCASSLGQGGSVVGRAWVFGPGTRLTVT.

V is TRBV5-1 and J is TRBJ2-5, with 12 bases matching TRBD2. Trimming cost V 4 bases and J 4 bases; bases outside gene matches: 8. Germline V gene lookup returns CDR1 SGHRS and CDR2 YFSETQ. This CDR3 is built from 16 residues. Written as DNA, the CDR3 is TGCGCCAGCAGCCAAACGACTAGCGGGGGAGGAGAGACCCAGTACTTC. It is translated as CASSQTTSGGGETQYF. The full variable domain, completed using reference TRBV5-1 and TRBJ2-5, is KAGVTQTPRYLIKTRGQQVTLSCSPISGHRSVSWYQQTPGQGLQFLFEYFSETQRNKGNFPGRFSGRQFSNSRSEMNVSTLELGDSALYLCASSQTTSGGGETQYFGPGTRLLVL.

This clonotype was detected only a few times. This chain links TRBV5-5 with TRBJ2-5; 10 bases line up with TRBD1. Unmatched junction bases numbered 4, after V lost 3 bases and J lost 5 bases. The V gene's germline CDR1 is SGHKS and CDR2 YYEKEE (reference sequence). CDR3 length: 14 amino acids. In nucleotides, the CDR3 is TGTGCCAGCAGCTGGACAGGGGGAGAGGAGACCCAGTACTTC. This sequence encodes CASSWTGGEETQYF.

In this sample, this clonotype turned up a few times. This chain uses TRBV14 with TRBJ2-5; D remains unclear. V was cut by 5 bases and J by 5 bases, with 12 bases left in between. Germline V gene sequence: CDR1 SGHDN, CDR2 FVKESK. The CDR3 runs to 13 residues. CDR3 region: CASSASVWETQYF. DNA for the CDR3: TGTGCCAGCAGCGCCTCGGTATGGGAGACCCAGTACTTC. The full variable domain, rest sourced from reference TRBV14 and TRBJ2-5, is EAGVTQFPSHSVIEKGQTVTLRCDPISGHDNLYWYRRVMGKEIKFLLHFVKESKQDESGMPNNRFLAERTGGTYSTLKVQPAELEDSGVYFCASSASVWETQYFGPGTRLLVL.

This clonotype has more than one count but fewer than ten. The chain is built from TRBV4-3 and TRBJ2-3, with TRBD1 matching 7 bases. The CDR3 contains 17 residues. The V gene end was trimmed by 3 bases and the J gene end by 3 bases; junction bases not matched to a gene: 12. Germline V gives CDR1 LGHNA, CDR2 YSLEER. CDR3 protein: CASSHSNRGTWTDTQYF. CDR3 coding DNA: TGCGCCAGCAGCCATTCTAACAGGGGTACTTGGACAGATACGCAGTATTTT.

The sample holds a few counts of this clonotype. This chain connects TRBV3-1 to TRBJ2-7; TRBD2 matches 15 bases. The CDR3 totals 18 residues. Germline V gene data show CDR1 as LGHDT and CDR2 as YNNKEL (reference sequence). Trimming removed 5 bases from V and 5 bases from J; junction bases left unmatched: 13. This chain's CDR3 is CASSNSWTSGGGGDEQYF. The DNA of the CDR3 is TGTGCCAGCAGCAACTCCTGGACTAGCGGGGGGGGCGGCGACGAGCAGTACTTC.

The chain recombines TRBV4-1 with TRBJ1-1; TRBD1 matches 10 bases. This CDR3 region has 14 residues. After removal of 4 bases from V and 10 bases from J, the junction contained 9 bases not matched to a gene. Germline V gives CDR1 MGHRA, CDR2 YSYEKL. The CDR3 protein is CASSPKTGGRGAFF. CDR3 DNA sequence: TGCGCCAGCAGCCCAAAGACAGGGGGCCGTGGAGCTTTCTTT.

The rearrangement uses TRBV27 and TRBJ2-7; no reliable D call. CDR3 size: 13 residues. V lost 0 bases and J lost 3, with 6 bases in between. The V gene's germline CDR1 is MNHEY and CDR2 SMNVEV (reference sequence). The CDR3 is CASSLSPYYEQYF. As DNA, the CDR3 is TGTGCCAGCAGTTTATCCCCATACTACGAGCAGTACTTC.

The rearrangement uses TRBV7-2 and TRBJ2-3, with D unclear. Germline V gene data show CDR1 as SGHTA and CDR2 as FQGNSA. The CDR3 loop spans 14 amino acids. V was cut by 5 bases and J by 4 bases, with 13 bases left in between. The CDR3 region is CASSPRYGPDTQYF. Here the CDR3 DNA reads TGTGCCAGCAGCCCCCGGTACGGCCCAGATACGCAGTATTTT.

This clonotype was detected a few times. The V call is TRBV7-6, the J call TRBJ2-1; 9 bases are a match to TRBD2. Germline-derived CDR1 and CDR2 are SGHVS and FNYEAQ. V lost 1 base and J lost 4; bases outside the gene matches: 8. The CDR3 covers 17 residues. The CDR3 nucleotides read TGTGCCAGCAGCTTAGACGCTGTAGCGGGGGAGTACAATGAGCAGTTCTTC. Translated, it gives CASSLDAVAGEYNEQFF. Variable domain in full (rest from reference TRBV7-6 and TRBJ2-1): GAGVSQSPRYKVTKRGQDVALRCDPISGHVSLYWYRQALGQGPEFLTYFNYEAQQDKSGLPNDRFSAERPEGSISTLTIQRTEQRDSAMYRCASSLDAVAGEYNEQFFGPGTRLTVL.

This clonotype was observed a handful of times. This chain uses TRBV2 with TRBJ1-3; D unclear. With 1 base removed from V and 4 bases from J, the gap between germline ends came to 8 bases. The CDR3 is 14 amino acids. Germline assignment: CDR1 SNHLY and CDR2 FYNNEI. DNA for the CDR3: TGTGCCAGCAGTGAAGGGGTACTAGGAAACACCATATATTTT. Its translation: CASSEGVLGNTIYF.

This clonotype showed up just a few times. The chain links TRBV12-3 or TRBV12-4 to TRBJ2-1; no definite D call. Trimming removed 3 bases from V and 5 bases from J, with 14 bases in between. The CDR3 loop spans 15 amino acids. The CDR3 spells CASSFRRFNNNEQFF. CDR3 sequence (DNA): TGTGCCAGCAGTTTTAGGCGTTTTAATAACAATGAGCAGTTCTTC.

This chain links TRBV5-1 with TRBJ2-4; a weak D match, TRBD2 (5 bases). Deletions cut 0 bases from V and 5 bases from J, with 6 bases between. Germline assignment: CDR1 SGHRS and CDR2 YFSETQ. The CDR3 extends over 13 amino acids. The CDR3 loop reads CASSLGGQNIQYF. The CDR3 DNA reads TGCGCCAGCAGCTTGGGCGGGCAAAACATTCAGTACTTC.

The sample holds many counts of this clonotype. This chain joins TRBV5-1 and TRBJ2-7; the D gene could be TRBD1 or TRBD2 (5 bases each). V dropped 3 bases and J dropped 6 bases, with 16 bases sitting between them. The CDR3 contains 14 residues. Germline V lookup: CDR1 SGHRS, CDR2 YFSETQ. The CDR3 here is CASSYSGTVSEQYF. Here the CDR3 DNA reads TGCGCCAGCAGCTACTCCGGGACGGTGAGCGAGCAGTACTTC.